This TCR beta chain was captured in a study of OX40 agonist ivuxolimab in advanced cancers. Study at large: Prior anti-PD-1, anti-PD-L1 or anti-CTLA-4 therapy was allowed; less than 45% had some.

CDR3 length equals 10 residues. Germline assignment: CDR1 DFQATT and CDR2 SNEGSKA (reference sequence). V was cut by 5 bases and J by 9 bases, with 8 bases left in between. Sampled blood was obtained at baseline, cycle 4 day 1, and cycle 7 day 1. TCRdb's copy holds only in-frame clones and misses some; the assay was immunoSEQ multiplex PCR. This sample yields more than 60,000 clones, of which about 85% are seen a single time; 1.2% belongs to the top ten. The genes are TRBV20-1 and TRBJ2-1; no clear D gene. Here the sequenced sample was CD4+ or CD8+ T cells sorted from blood, taken in a trial of the OX40 agonist ivuxolimab. The TCR originated in an adult with an advanced solid tumor such as melanoma, head and neck, liver or kidney cancer. CDR3 sequence reads: CSAVLFEQFF. Written as DNA, the CDR3 is TGCAGTGCTGTCCTATTTGAGCAGTTCTTC.